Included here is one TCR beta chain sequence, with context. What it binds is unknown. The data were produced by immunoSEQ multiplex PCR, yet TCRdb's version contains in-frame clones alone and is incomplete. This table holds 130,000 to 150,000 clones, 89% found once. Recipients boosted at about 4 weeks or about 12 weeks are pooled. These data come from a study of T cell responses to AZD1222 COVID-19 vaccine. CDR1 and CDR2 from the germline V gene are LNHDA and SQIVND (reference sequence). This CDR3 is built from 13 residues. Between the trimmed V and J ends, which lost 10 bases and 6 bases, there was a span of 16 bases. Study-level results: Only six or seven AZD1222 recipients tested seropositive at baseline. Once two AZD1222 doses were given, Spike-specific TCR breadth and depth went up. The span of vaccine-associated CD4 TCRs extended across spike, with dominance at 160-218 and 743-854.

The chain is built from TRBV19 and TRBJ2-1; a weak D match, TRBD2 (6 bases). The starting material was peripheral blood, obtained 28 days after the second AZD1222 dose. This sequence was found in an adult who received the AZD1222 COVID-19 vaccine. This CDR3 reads CATLSGAPNEQFF. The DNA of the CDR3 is TGTGCCACCCTTAGCGGAGCCCCCAATGAGCAGTTCTTC.